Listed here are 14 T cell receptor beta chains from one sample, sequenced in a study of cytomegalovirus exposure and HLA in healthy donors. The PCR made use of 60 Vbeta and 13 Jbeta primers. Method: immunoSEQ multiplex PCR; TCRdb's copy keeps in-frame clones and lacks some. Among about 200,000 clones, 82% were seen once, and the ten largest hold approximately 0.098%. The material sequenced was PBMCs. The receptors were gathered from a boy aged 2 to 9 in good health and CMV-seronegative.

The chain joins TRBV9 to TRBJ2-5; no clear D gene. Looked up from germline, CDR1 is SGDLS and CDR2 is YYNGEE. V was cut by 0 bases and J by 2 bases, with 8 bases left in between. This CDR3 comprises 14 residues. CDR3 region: CASSVDGRQETQYF. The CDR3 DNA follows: TGTGCCAGCAGCGTAGATGGCAGGCAAGAGACCCAGTACTTC.

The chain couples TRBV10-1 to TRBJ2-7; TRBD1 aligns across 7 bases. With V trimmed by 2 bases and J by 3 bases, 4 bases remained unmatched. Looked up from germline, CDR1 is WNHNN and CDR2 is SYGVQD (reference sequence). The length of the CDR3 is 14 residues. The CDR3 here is CASSEGTEDYEQYF. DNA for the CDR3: TGCGCCAGCAGTGAGGGGACAGAGGACTACGAGCAGTACTTC.

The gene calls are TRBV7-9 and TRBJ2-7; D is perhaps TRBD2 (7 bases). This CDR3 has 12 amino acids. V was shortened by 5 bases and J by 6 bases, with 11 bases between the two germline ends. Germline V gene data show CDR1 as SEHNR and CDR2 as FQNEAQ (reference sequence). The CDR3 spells CASSKGGPEQYF. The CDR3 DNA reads TGTGCCAGCAGCAAGGGGGGGCCCGAGCAGTACTTC.

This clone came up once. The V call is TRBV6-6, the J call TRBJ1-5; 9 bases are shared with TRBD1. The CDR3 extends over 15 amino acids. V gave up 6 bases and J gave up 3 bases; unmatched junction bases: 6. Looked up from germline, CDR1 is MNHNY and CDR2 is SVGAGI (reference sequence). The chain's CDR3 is CASRRDRVDNQPQHF. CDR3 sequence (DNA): TGTGCCAGCAGACGGGACAGGGTTGACAATCAGCCCCAGCATTTT.

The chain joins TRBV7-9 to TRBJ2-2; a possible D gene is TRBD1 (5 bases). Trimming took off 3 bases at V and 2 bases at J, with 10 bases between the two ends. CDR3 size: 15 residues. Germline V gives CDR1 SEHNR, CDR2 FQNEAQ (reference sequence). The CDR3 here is CASSFRQTNTGELFF. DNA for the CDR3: TGTGCCAGCAGCTTCCGACAGACAAACACCGGGGAGCTGTTTTTT.

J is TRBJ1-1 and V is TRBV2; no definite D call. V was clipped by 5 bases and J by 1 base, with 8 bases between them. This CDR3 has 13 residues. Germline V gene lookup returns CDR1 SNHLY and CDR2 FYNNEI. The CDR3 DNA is TGTGCCAGCAGTTTCTCGGGGAACACTGAAGCTTTCTTT. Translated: CASSFSGNTEAFF.

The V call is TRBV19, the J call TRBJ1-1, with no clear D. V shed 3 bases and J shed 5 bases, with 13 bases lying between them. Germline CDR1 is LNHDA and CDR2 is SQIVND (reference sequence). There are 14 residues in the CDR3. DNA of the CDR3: TGTGCCAGTAGTATTATGAGGTCGGGAACTGAAGCTTTCTTT. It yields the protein CASSIMRSGTEAFF.

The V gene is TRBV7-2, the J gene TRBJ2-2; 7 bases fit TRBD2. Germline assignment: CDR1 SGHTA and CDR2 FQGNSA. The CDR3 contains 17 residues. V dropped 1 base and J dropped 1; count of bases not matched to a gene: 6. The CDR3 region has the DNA TGTGCCAGCAGCTTAGTTTCGGGCGGGGGGAACACCGGGGAGCTGTTTTTT. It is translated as CASSLVSGGGNTGELFF. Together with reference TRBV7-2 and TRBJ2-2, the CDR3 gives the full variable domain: GAGVSQSPSNKVTEKGKDVELRCDPISGHTALYWYRQSLGQGLEFLIYFQGNSAPDKSGLPSDRFSAERTGGSVSTLTIQRTQQEDSAVYLCASSLVSGGGNTGELFFGEGSRLTVL.

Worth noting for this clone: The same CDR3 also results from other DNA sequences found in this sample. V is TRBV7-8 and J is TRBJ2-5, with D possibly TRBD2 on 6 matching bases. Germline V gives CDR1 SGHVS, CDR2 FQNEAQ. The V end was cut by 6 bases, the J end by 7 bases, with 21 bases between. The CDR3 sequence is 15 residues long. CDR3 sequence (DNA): TGTGCCAGCAGTCGCGGGGTGGGGGTAAAGGGGACCCAGTACTTC. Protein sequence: CASSRGVGVKGTQYF.

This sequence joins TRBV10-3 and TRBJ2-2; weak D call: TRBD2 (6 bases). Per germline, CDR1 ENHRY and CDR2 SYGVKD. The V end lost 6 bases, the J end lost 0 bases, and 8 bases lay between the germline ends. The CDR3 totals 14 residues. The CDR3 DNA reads TGTGCCATCAGCGGGGGAGCGAACACCGGGGAGCTGTTTTTT. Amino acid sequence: CAISGGANTGELFF.

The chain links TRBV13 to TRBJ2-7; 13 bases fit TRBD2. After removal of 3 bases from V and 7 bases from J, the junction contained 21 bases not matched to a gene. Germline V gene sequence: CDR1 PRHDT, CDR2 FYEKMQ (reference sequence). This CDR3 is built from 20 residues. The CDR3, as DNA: TGTGCCAGCAGCTTGAAACTACCGGGACTAGCGGGGTTCTCCGGAGGGGAGCAGTACTTC. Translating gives CASSLKLPGLAGFSGGEQYF.

The CDR3 region is CASSTNTEAFF. In nucleotides, the CDR3 is TGTGCCAGTAGTACTAACACTGAAGCTTTCTTT. The gene calls are TRBV19 and TRBJ1-1; D is unclear. Looked up from germline, CDR1 is LNHDA and CDR2 is SQIVND (reference sequence). The CDR3 runs 11 residues. V lost 4 bases and J lost 2, with 2 bases in between.

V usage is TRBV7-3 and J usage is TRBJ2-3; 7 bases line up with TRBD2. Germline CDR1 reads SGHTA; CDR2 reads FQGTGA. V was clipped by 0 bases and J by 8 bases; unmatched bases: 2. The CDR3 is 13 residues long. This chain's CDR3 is CASSLTGEGTQYF. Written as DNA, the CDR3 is TGTGCCAGCAGCTTAACCGGGGAGGGTACGCAGTATTTT.

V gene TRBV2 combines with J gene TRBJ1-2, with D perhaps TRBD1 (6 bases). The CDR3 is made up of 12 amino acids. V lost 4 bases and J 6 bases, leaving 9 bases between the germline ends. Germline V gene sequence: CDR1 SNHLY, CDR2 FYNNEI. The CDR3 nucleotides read TGTGCCAGCAGTGCCTCAGGGGATGGCTACACCTTC. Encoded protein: CASSASGDGYTF.